This T cell receptor (beta chain) was recovered during a study of identical twins. Broader study findings: Models predicted too little out-of-frame TCR alpha sharing in monozygotic twins.

CDR3 length: 15 amino acids. CDR1 and CDR2 from the germline V gene are KGHSH and LQKENI. Deletions cut 2 bases from V and 0 bases from J, with 10 bases between. cDNA carried unique molecular identifiers, and a universal primer site was added by template switching. TCRdb reanalysed the 5' RACE reads using MiXCR and keeps one entry per CDR3 protein. This repertoire shows 310,000 or so distinct CDR3 sequences, more than 6.5% found once; its top ten account for roughly 2%. This clonotype was recorded at least ten times. What it binds is not known. These data also featured in a second study, about yellow fever vaccine responses in identical twins.

Sequencing was performed on memory (CD45RO+) T cells sorted from blood. J is TRBJ1-1 and V is TRBV18; a possible D gene is TRBD1 (6 bases). The receptor was isolated from a woman between 18 and 30 years old in good health. The CDR3 loop reads CASSPDRRMNTEAFF. The CDR3 DNA is TGTGCCAGCTCACCAGACAGGAGAATGAACACTGAAGCTTTCTTT.